Below, 26 T cell receptor beta chains from the same sample are listed, as sequenced in a study of CD8 T cells in Susac syndrome. Random-hexamer reverse transcription was applied to roughly 0.5 to 1 ug RNA. TCRdb reprocessed the immunoSEQ multiplex PCR reads with MiXCR, giving one entry per CDR3 protein. The sample has 150,000 to 200,000 distinct CDR3 sequences, approximately 93% seen once. What was sequenced was CD4+ T cells from PBMCs. The receptors derive from a human donor in good health.

This clonotype was observed a single time. The chain is built from TRBV6-6 and TRBJ1-5; 11 bases match TRBD1. There are 14 residues in the CDR3. Germline CDR1 reads MNHNY; CDR2 reads SVGAGI (reference sequence). V was clipped by 7 bases and J by 5 bases; unmatched bases: 4. The DNA for the CDR3 is TGTGCCAGCACCAGGACAGGGGGCCATCAGCCCCAGCATTTT. It is translated as CASTRTGGHQPQHF.

The V call is TRBV15, the J call TRBJ1-2; D is undetermined. The ends were cut back, 3 bases at V and 8 bases at J, with 19 bases in the middle. The CDR3 runs to 15 residues. Germline CDR1 LNHNV, CDR2 YYDKDF (reference sequence). As DNA, the CDR3 is TGTGCCACCAGCAGCCCCTTGGACCTGAGGAACGGCTACACCTTC. Encoded protein: CATSSPLDLRNGYTF. The full variable domain, its missing parts supplied by reference TRBV15 and TRBJ1-2, is DAMVIQNPRYQVTQFGKPVTLSCSQTLNHNVMYWYQQKSSQAPKLLFHYYDKDFNNEADTPDNFQSRRPNTSFCFLDIRSPGLGDTAMYLCATSSPLDLRNGYTFGSGTRLTVV.

The chain carries TRBV10-3 and TRBJ2-7, with TRBD2 as a possible D gene (5 bases). This CDR3 spans 12 amino acids. CDR1 is ENHRY, CDR2 SYGVKD, per germline. CDR3 coding DNA: TGTGCTACGGGGAGCTCAACCTACGAGCAGTACTTC. It yields the protein CATGSSTYEQYF.

This clonotype appeared once. This sequence joins TRBV7-2 and TRBJ1-5; D gene ambiguous. The CDR3 extends over 15 amino acids. Trimming cost V 1 base and J 0 bases, with 7 bases left between them. The germline V gene encodes CDR1 SGHTA and CDR2 FQGNSA. CDR3 amino acids: CASSLGDNSNQPQHF. CDR3 in DNA: TGTGCCAGCAGCTTAGGGGATAATAGCAATCAGCCCCAGCATTTT. The entire variable domain, with the rest obtained from reference TRBV7-2 and TRBJ1-5, is as follows: GAGVSQSPSNKVTEKGKDVELRCDPISGHTALYWYRQSLGQGLEFLIYFQGNSAPDKSGLPSDRFSAERTGGSVSTLTIQRTQQEDSAVYLCASSLGDNSNQPQHFGDGTRLSIL.

The chain links TRBV20-1 to TRBJ2-4; the D is unclear. Trimming took off 2 bases at V and 8 bases at J, with 10 bases between the two ends. Germline CDR1 and CDR2: DFQATT and SNEGSKA (reference sequence). CDR3 length: 12 residues. The CDR3 coding sequence is TGCAGTGCTAGACAAGTCGAGGACATTCAGTACTTC. Translating gives CSARQVEDIQYF.

The rearrangement joins TRBV5-1 to TRBJ2-1, with D possibly being TRBD2 (6 bases). Trimming stripped 4 bases from V and 6 bases from J, with 17 bases between. This CDR3 comprises 15 residues. Per the germline V gene, CDR1 is SGHRS and CDR2 is YFSETQ. CDR3 sequence: CASSPGPGRGNEQFF. CDR3 in DNA: TGCGCCAGCAGCCCTGGCCCAGGGCGGGGCAATGAGCAGTTCTTC.

The chain couples TRBV27 to TRBJ1-1; no reliable D call. The germline V gene has CDR1 MNHEY and CDR2 SMNVEV (reference sequence). The CDR3 consists of 14 residues. The V gene lost 8 bases and the J gene lost 0 bases, with 13 bases spanning the gap. This chain's CDR3 is CASRRYLMNTEAFF. For the CDR3, the DNA is TGTGCCAGCCGCAGGTACCTCATGAACACTGAAGCTTTCTTT.

This rearrangement joins TRBV5-1 to TRBJ1-5, with D maybe TRBD1 (5 bases). The CDR3 loop spans 15 amino acids. V was trimmed by 4 bases and J by 1 base, leaving 12 bases between them. Germline V gene sequence: CDR1 SGHRS, CDR2 YFSETQ. The CDR3 DNA reads as TGCGCCAGCAGCCCCCTGGGGGTGAGCAATCAGCCCCAGCATTTT. Residues: CASSPLGVSNQPQHF.

V and J are TRBV7-2 and TRBJ2-5; no reliable D call. The V gene's germline CDR1 is SGHTA and CDR2 FQGNSA. CDR3 size: 13 residues. The germline V and J ends were trimmed by 3 bases and 3 bases, with 8 bases remaining between them. Written as DNA, the CDR3 is TGTGCCAGCAGCTTTACGCAGAAAGAGACCCAGTACTTC. Its protein is CASSFTQKETQYF.

This chain uses TRBV12-3 or TRBV12-4 with TRBJ2-1; D possibly corresponds to TRBD2 (6 bases). The CDR3 runs to 14 residues. V was pared by 5 bases and J by 8 bases, with 16 bases between. This CDR3 reads CASSRTLARDEQFF. As DNA, the CDR3 is TGTGCCAGCAGTCGCACACTAGCTCGCGATGAGCAGTTCTTC.

This clonotype has a single count. The chain links TRBV7-8 to TRBJ1-3, with D perhaps TRBD1 (5 bases). CDR1 is SGHVS and CDR2 is FQNEAQ in the germline V gene. Trimming left V 5 bases short and J 8 bases short, with 19 bases between. The CDR3 spans 15 residues. The CDR3: CASSLDIAILDTIYF. For the CDR3, the DNA is TGTGCCAGCAGCCTGGACATTGCGATACTTGACACCATATATTTT.

The DNA for the CDR3 is TGTGCCAGCAGCTTTGGCGCGAACACCGGGGAGCTGTTTTTT. Translated: CASSFGANTGELFF. V and J are TRBV7-9 and TRBJ2-2; D is unclear. V gave up 3 bases and J gave up 0 bases, with 5 bases separating them. Germline values: CDR1 SEHNR, CDR2 FQNEAQ (reference sequence). The CDR3 has 14 amino acids.

CDR3 coding DNA: TGTGCCAGCAGCCCGGGACAGGCTATTGGCTACACCTTC. Translation gives CASSPGQAIGYTF. The J gene is TRBJ1-2, the V gene TRBV7-2; 8 bases match TRBD1. Looked up from germline, CDR1 is SGHTA and CDR2 is FQGNSA. The CDR3 covers 13 residues. With V trimmed by 5 bases and J by 7 bases, 6 bases remained unmatched. The entire variable domain, with the rest obtained from reference TRBV7-2 and TRBJ1-2, is as follows: GAGVSQSPSNKVTEKGKDVELRCDPISGHTALYWYRQSLGQGLEFLIYFQGNSAPDKSGLPSDRFSAERTGGSVSTLTIQRTQQEDSAVYLCASSPGQAIGYTFGSGTRLTVV.

This chain links TRBV3-1 with TRBJ2-1; the match to TRBD2 covers 8 bases. CDR3 length equals 15 residues. The J segment lost 3 bases and the V segment lost 1 base, leaving 2 bases of the junction unmatched. Germline values: CDR1 LGHDT, CDR2 YNNKEL (reference sequence). The CDR3, as DNA: TGTGCCAGCAGCCAAGGTAGCGGGGTCTACAATGAGCAGTTCTTC. Translating gives CASSQGSGVYNEQFF.

This chain connects TRBV9 to TRBJ2-7; no firm D call. This CDR3 has 15 amino acids. Trimming shortened V by 0 bases and J by 4 bases, and 14 bases separated the two germline ends. Germline CDR1 is SGDLS and CDR2 is YYNGEE. The CDR3 region is CASSVVLSCWYEQYV. The DNA of the CDR3 is TGTGCCAGCAGCGTAGTACTTTCTTGCTGGTACGAGCAGTACGTC.

This sequence joins TRBV6-5 and TRBJ2-1, with 8 positions matching TRBD2. V shed 5 bases and J 7 bases; nucleotides not matched to a gene: 7. This CDR3 is built from 14 residues. Per germline, CDR1 MNHEY and CDR2 SVGAGI. The CDR3 DNA follows: TGTGCCAGCAGTGCGGGACTAGTGTTGAATGAGCAGTTCTTC. Protein: CASSAGLVLNEQFF.

This rearrangement joins TRBV30 to TRBJ1-1, with D tentatively TRBD1 (6 bases). The CDR3 runs to 13 residues. V lost 5 bases and J lost 6, with 16 bases in between. Germline V gives CDR1 GTSNPN, CDR2 SVGIG (reference sequence). The CDR3 sequence is CAWWRGPLSEAFF. CDR3 in DNA: TGTGCCTGGTGGCGGGGGCCCCTTTCTGAAGCTTTCTTT.

The chain couples TRBV20-1 to TRBJ1-1; weak D call: TRBD1 (5 bases). The V gene's germline CDR1 is DFQATT and CDR2 SNEGSKA (reference sequence). This CDR3 contains 16 residues. The ends were cut back, 2 bases at V and 0 bases at J, with 16 bases in the middle. CDR3 bases: TGCAGTGCTAGACCTACAGGTAGACAGATGAACACTGAAGCTTTCTTT. Translation: CSARPTGRQMNTEAFF.

The chain carries TRBV6-6 and TRBJ1-4; 7 nucleotides line up with TRBD1. Germline assignment: CDR1 MNHNY and CDR2 SVGAGI (reference sequence). J gave up 0 bases and V 4 bases, and 5 bases lay outside the gene matches. The CDR3 has 16 amino acids. The CDR3 is CASSWATGSTNEKLFF. In DNA, the CDR3 is TGTGCCAGCAGTTGGGCGACAGGGTCAACTAATGAAAAACTGTTTTTT.

The chain combines TRBV7-6 with TRBJ2-5; TRBD2 is a possible D gene (5 bases). The germline V gene has CDR1 SGHVS and CDR2 FNYEAQ. Trimming cost V 5 bases and J 1 base, with 11 bases left between them. CDR3 size: 14 residues. CDR3 in amino acids: CASSPGMVQETQYF. In DNA, the CDR3 is TGTGCCAGCAGCCCGGGAATGGTCCAAGAGACCCAGTACTTC.

The chain combines TRBV4-2 with TRBJ2-3; no definite D call. Trimming removed 0 bases from V and 5 bases from J, with 9 bases in between. The CDR3 totals 14 residues. Germline V gene sequence: CDR1 LGHNA, CDR2 YNFKEQ. The CDR3 spells CASSQDRTGDTQYF. In nucleotides, the CDR3 is TGTGCCAGCAGCCAAGATCGAACGGGAGATACGCAGTATTTT.

This chain uses TRBV28 with TRBJ2-5; 7 bases align to TRBD1. The CDR3 is made up of 15 amino acids. Looked up from germline, CDR1 is MDHEN and CDR2 is SYDVKM. The V segment lost 5 bases and the J segment 5 bases; nucleotides outside the gene matches: 11. The chain's CDR3 is CASSPSRGLGETQYF. The CDR3 DNA reads as TGTGCCAGCAGTCCCTCCAGGGGGTTAGGTGAGACCCAGTACTTC.

The CDR3 nucleotides are TGTGCCAGCAGCCAAGTGAACGTCCCGGGACAGGGTACGGTCATGAACACTGAAGCTTTCTTT. This codes for CASSQVNVPGQGTVMNTEAFF. The chain joins TRBV4-2 to TRBJ1-1; the match to TRBD1 covers 9 bases. The V and J ends lost 1 base and 0 bases, in that order; junction bases with no gene match: 18. Germline CDR1 is LGHNA and CDR2 is YNFKEQ. CDR3 size: 21 residues.

The chain uses TRBV29-1 and TRBJ2-1, with a possible D match to TRBD1 (6 bases). The V gene lost 7 bases and the J gene lost 4 bases, with 8 bases spanning the gap. This CDR3 is 11 amino acids long. Per the germline V gene, CDR1 is SQVTM and CDR2 is ANQGSEA. CDR3 amino acids: CSATGYNEQFF. CDR3 nucleotide sequence: TGCAGCGCAACAGGGTACAATGAGCAGTTCTTC.

The chain links TRBV19 to TRBJ1-3; tentative D call: TRBD1 (5 bases). Trimming pared 10 bases from V and 0 bases from J, leaving 22 bases between. From germline, CDR1 is LNHDA and CDR2 SQIVND (reference sequence). The CDR3 is made up of 17 amino acids. In nucleotides, the CDR3 is TGTGCCACCTATGGAATCAGGGAGTTATCCTCTGGAAACACCATATATTTT. Protein sequence: CATYGIRELSSGNTIYF. Supplemented by reference TRBV19 and TRBJ1-3, the full variable domain reads DGGITQSPKYLFRKEGQNVTLSCEQNLNHDAMYWYRQDPGQGLRLIYYSQIVNDFQKGDIAEGYSVSREKKESFPLTVTSAQKNPTAFYLCATYGIRELSSGNTIYFGEGSWLTVV.

The chain links TRBV5-1 to TRBJ1-2; D might be TRBD1 (6 bases). V was shortened by 0 bases and J by 8 bases, with 11 bases between the two germline ends. CDR1 and CDR2 from the germline V gene are SGHRS and YFSETQ. The CDR3 has 13 residues. The DNA for the CDR3 is TGCGCCAGCAGCTTGGGCGGGGGCTGGGGCTACACCTTC. Translation: CASSLGGGWGYTF.